This passage covers 24 T cell receptor beta chains from one sample sequenced in a study of shared T cell receptors in the human thymus. Data came from immunoSEQ multiplex PCR; TCRdb stores just in-frame clones and leaves some out. The sample records about 380,000 clones, just under 95% being singletons. The sample consisted of thymocytes. All receptors come from a human donor.

This sequence joins TRBV5-1 and TRBJ2-1; TRBD2 matches 8 bases. V shed 5 bases, J shed 4 bases, and the junction held 5 bases outside the gene matches. The CDR3 is made up of 14 amino acids. Per the germline V gene, CDR1 is SGHRS and CDR2 is YFSETQ. This chain's CDR3 is CASRYGREYNEQFF. The CDR3 bases are TGCGCCAGCAGATACGGGAGGGAGTACAATGAGCAGTTCTTC.

CDR3 in amino acids: CASGFRGLGYGYTF. Here the CDR3 DNA reads TGTGCTAGTGGTTTCAGGGGGCTGGGCTATGGCTACACCTTC. The chain combines TRBV12-5 with TRBJ1-2; 8 bases are a match to TRBD1. The trim removed 3 bases at V and 4 bases at J, leaving 4 bases unmatched. The CDR3 is 14 amino acids. Germline V gene sequence: CDR1 LGHNT, CDR2 FRNRAP. The full variable domain, its missing parts supplied by reference TRBV12-5 and TRBJ1-2, is DARVTQTPRHKVTEMGQEVTMRCQPILGHNTVFWYRQTMMQGLELLAYFRNRAPLDDSGMPKDRFSAEMPDATLATLKIQPSEPRDSAVYFCASGFRGLGYGYTFGSGTRLTVV.

The chain links TRBV9 to TRBJ1-1; D is possibly TRBD1 (6 bases). This CDR3 region has 16 residues. Trimming shortened V by 0 bases and J by 1 base, and 13 bases separated the two germline ends. Germline V gene sequence: CDR1 SGDLS, CDR2 YYNGEE. CDR3 amino acids: CASSVEGGFGNTEAFF. In DNA form, the CDR3 reads TGTGCCAGCAGCGTAGAGGGGGGTTTTGGGAACACTGAAGCTTTCTTT.

J is TRBJ2-7 and V is TRBV20-1, with a weak D call TRBD2 (5 bases). This CDR3 has 10 residues. The V gene's germline CDR1 is DFQATT and CDR2 SNEGSKA (reference sequence). Trimming shortened V by 3 bases and J by 5 bases, and 5 bases separated the two germline ends. The CDR3 region is CSARGDEQYF. The DNA for the CDR3 is TGCAGTGCTAGGGGAGACGAGCAGTACTTC.

The rearrangement links TRBV11-2 to TRBJ2-1; 15 bases fit TRBD2. CDR1 and CDR2 (germline): SGHAT, FQNNGV. V gave up 0 bases and J gave up 6 bases; unmatched junction bases: 12. The CDR3 contains 20 residues. The chain's CDR3 is CASSLDPSGTSGRPRNEQFF. The CDR3, as DNA: TGTGCCAGCAGCTTAGACCCCTCCGGGACTAGCGGGAGGCCACGCAATGAGCAGTTCTTC. The full variable domain, rest sourced from reference TRBV11-2 and TRBJ2-1, is EAGVAQSPRYKIIEKRQSVAFWCNPISGHATLYWYQQILGQGPKLLIQFQNNGVVDDSQLPKDRFSAERLKGVDSTLKIQPAKLEDSAVYLCASSLDPSGTSGRPRNEQFFGPGTRLTVL.

This rearrangement joins TRBV18 to TRBJ2-5, with 10 bases matching TRBD2. V was pared by 3 bases and J by 5 bases, with 6 bases of the junction left unmatched. The length of the CDR3 is 15 residues. Germline V lookup: CDR1 KGHSH, CDR2 LQKENI. CDR3 amino acids: CASSPTSGNGETQYF. As DNA, the CDR3 is TGTGCCAGCTCACCTACTAGCGGGAATGGGGAGACCCAGTACTTC.

This clone is a singleton in its sample. V gene TRBV19 combines with J gene TRBJ1-5; D is undetermined. Germline CDR1 and CDR2: LNHDA and SQIVND (reference sequence). The CDR3 is 15 amino acids. V dropped 6 bases and J dropped 1 base, with 13 bases sitting between them. CDR3 in DNA: TGTGCCAGTAGAGGACGGACCCCCAGCAATCAGCCCCAGCATTTT. The encoded protein is CASRGRTPSNQPQHF.

This chain uses TRBV28 with TRBJ2-3; 9 nucleotides align to TRBD2. CDR3 length: 16 amino acids. V lost 1 base to trimming and J lost 2 bases; unmatched junction nucleotides: 4. Germline lookup yields CDR1 MDHEN and CDR2 SYDVKM. In DNA form, the CDR3 reads TGTGCCAGCAGTTTATCAGCGGGAGGTCTCACAGATACGCAGTATTTT. Translated: CASSLSAGGLTDTQYF.

The gene calls are TRBV28 and TRBJ2-7; 11 nucleotides match TRBD2. Trimming cost V 6 bases and J 6 bases; bases outside gene matches: 13. The CDR3 sequence is 16 residues long. Germline loops: CDR1 MDHEN, CDR2 SYDVKM. The CDR3 DNA reads as TGTGCCAGCAGCCCGTCGCTAGCGGGAGGTCGGGGCGAGCAGTACTTC. The encoded protein is CASSPSLAGGRGEQYF.

This chain links TRBV15 with TRBJ1-1; D is unresolved. V shed 2 bases and J shed 1 base, with 8 bases lying between them. CDR3 length: 14 residues. Germline-derived CDR1 and CDR2 are LNHNV and YYDKDF (reference sequence). This chain's CDR3 is CATSRLHPNTEAFF. In DNA, the CDR3 is TGTGCCACCAGCAGACTTCACCCGAACACTGAAGCTTTCTTT.

The chain carries TRBV30 and TRBJ1-5; D remains unclear. Germline values: CDR1 GTSNPN, CDR2 SVGIG (reference sequence). The CDR3 length is 13 residues. Trimming took 1 base from V and 7 from J, leaving 11 bases between them. The CDR3 DNA is TGTGCCTGGAGTGGGGTGGGAGGGCAGCCCCAGCATTTT. Its protein is CAWSGVGGQPQHF. Drawing the rest from reference TRBV30 and TRBJ1-5, the complete variable domain is SQTIHQWPATLVQPVGSPLSLECTVEGTSNPNLYWYRQAAGRGLQLLFYSVGIGQISSEVPQNLSASRPQDRQFILSSKKLLLSDSGFYLCAWSGVGGQPQHFGDGTRLSIL.

V and J are TRBV6-1 and TRBJ1-1; a possible D gene is TRBD1 (5 bases). With 9 bases removed from V and 2 bases from J, the gap between germline ends came to 13 bases. CDR1 is MNHNS and CDR2 is SASEGT in the germline V gene. The CDR3 length is 13 residues. The CDR3: CASPEGANTEAFF. The CDR3 nucleotides are TGTGCCAGTCCCGAAGGGGCCAACACTGAAGCTTTCTTT.

The rearrangement links TRBV30 to TRBJ1-2; 9 bases match TRBD1. The CDR3 is 12 residues long. Trimming took 7 bases from V and 7 from J; bases not matched to a gene: 7. CDR1 is GTSNPN and CDR2 is SVGIG in the germline V gene (reference sequence). In DNA, the CDR3 is TGTGCCTACCGGCGGGACAGGGCTGGCTACACCTTC. It yields the protein CAYRRDRAGYTF.

This clone was counted a single time. The chain carries TRBV10-2 and TRBJ2-1; 9 positions agree with TRBD2. Germline V gene sequence: CDR1 WSHSY, CDR2 SAAADI. J was trimmed by 7 bases and V by 6 bases; bases with no gene match: 13. CDR3 length: 16 residues. CDR3: CASRGSEDSGRNEQFF. As DNA, the CDR3 is TGCGCCAGCAGGGGTTCGGAGGATAGCGGGAGAAATGAGCAGTTCTTC.

The V gene is TRBV11-2, the J gene TRBJ2-7; 8 nucleotides match TRBD2. Germline V gene sequence: CDR1 SGHAT, CDR2 FQNNGV. V gave up 2 bases and J gave up 2 bases; unmatched junction bases: 11. There are 17 residues in the CDR3. Here the CDR3 DNA reads TGTGCCAGCAGCTTAAAAGGGTCTAGCGGGCCTACCTACGAGCAGTACTTC. This encodes CASSLKGSSGPTYEQYF.

The J gene is TRBJ2-1, the V gene TRBV9; D may match TRBD1 or TRBD2 (6 bases each). Germline CDR1 reads SGDLS; CDR2 reads YYNGEE. Deletions cut 3 bases from V and 3 bases from J, with 16 bases between. CDR3 length: 16 residues. CDR3 bases: TGTGCCAGCAGCGGCTCTAAAGGGGGGCTCTACAATGAGCAGTTCTTC. Translated, it gives CASSGSKGGLYNEQFF.

The genes are TRBV11-2 and TRBJ2-1; D might be TRBD1 or TRBD2, each matching 6 bases. The germline gives CDR1 SGHAT, CDR2 FQNNGV. Trimming stripped 5 bases from V and 6 bases from J, with 17 bases between. The CDR3 consists of 15 residues. CDR3 loop: CASSETTRGTNEQFF. CDR3 nucleotide sequence: TGTGCCAGCAGCGAGACGACTAGGGGGACCAATGAGCAGTTCTTC.

The V call is TRBV7-9, the J call TRBJ2-6; 7 positions agree with TRBD1. The CDR3 loop spans 19 amino acids. Germline CDR1 reads SEHNR; CDR2 reads FQNEAQ (reference sequence). After removal of 3 bases from V and 0 bases from J, the junction contained 11 bases not matched to a gene. The CDR3 region has the DNA TGTGCCAGCAGCTTTACTACAGGGGCCCACAACTCTGGGGCCAACGTCCTGACTTTC. The encoded protein is CASSFTTGAHNSGANVLTF.

About this clone itself: The sample has other DNA sequences that encode this CDR3 too. CDR3 region: CASSPRDTQYF. As DNA, the CDR3 is TGTGCCAGCTCCCCTCGAGATACGCAGTATTTT. The V and J genes are TRBV18 and TRBJ2-3; D unresolved. The CDR3 spans 11 residues. The ends were cut back, 6 bases at V and 5 bases at J, with 6 bases in the middle. From germline, CDR1 is KGHSH and CDR2 LQKENI.

The CDR3 reads CASSRTGNPPNQPQHF. CDR3 DNA: TGTGCCAGCAGTAGGACAGGGAATCCCCCCAATCAGCCCCAGCATTTT. The rearrangement uses TRBV28 and TRBJ1-5; TRBD1 agrees at 8 bases. CDR1 is MDHEN and CDR2 is SYDVKM in the germline V gene. The V gene end was trimmed by 5 bases and the J gene end by 3 bases; junction bases not matched to a gene: 9. The CDR3 extends over 16 amino acids.

This clone was seen just once. V and J are TRBV29-1 and TRBJ2-5, with D possibly matching TRBD1 (5 bases). This CDR3 is built from 17 residues. The ends were cut back, 0 bases at V and 5 bases at J, with 22 bases in the middle. Germline V gives CDR1 SQVTM, CDR2 ANQGSEA. The CDR3 DNA sequence: TGCAGCGTTGAAGATCCCAGGGCAGGGCCCGAGGCGGAGACCCAGTACTTC. Amino acids: CSVEDPRAGPEAETQYF. Complete variable domain (other parts from reference TRBV29-1 and TRBJ2-5): SAVISQKPSRDICQRGTSLTIQCQVDSQVTMMFWYRQQPGQSLTLIATANQGSEATYESGFVIDKFPISRPNLTFSTLTVSNMSPEDSSIYLCSVEDPRAGPEAETQYFGPGTRLLVL.

The gene calls are TRBV5-1 and TRBJ1-4; 10 bases are shared with TRBD1. The length of the CDR3 is 16 residues. Looked up from germline, CDR1 is SGHRS and CDR2 is YFSETQ. The V gene end was trimmed by 0 bases and the J gene end by 5 bases; junction bases not matched to a gene: 4. CDR3 protein: CASSLVAGQGNEKLFF. CDR3 nucleotide sequence: TGCGCCAGCAGCTTGGTTGCGGGACAGGGGAATGAAAAACTGTTTTTT.

The chain joins TRBV28 to TRBJ1-2; D might be TRBD1 (6 bases). V was pared by 0 bases and J by 4 bases, with 15 bases between. Germline V gene data show CDR1 as MDHEN and CDR2 as SYDVKM. This CDR3 has 16 residues. The CDR3 spells CASSLCDGGAPYGYTF. CDR3 in DNA: TGTGCCAGCAGTTTATGCGATGGGGGGGCCCCCTATGGCTACACCTTC.

This clone has only one observation. This chain links TRBV9 with TRBJ2-3, with D possibly called TRBD1 or TRBD2 (6 bases each). Germline V gene sequence: CDR1 SGDLS, CDR2 YYNGEE. Trimming pared 4 bases from V and 2 bases from J, leaving 26 bases between. The CDR3 is 19 residues long. This CDR3 is CASSQGCRWGERDTDTQYF. DNA of the CDR3: TGTGCCAGCAGCCAGGGGTGTCGCTGGGGGGAGCGCGACACAGATACGCAGTATTTT.